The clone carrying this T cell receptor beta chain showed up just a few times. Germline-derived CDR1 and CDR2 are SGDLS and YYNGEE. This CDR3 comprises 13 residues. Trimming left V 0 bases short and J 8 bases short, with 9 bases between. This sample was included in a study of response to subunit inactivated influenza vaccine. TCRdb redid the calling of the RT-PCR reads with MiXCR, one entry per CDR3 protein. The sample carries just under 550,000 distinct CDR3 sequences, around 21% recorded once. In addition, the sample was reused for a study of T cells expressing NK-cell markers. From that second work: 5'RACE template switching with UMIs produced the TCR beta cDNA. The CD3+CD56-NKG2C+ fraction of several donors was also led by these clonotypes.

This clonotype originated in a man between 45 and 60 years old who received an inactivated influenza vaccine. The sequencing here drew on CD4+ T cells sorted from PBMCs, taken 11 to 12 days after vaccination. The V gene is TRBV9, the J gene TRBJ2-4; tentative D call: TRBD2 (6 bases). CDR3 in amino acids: CASSVGREDIQYF. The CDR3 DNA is TGTGCCAGCAGCGTAGGGAGGGAGGACATTCAGTACTTC.